Each of the 29 T cell receptor beta chains below was sequenced from the same sample in a study of control samples from healthy donors and cancer patients. Profiling relied on immunoSEQ multiplex PCR, and the TCRdb table lists in-frame clones only, not all of them. The sample lists 120,000 or so clones; around nine tenths were seen once. Sequenced material: blood. Source of these receptors: a man aged 40-55 years in good health.

J is TRBJ1-3 and V is TRBV11-3, with D tentatively TRBD1 (5 bases). The ends were cut back, 0 bases at V and 1 base at J, with 13 bases in the middle. This CDR3 has 17 residues. Per the germline V gene, CDR1 is SGHNT and CDR2 is YENEEA. CDR3 DNA sequence: TGTGCCAGCAGCTTAGATCCCCGGACAAGGTCTGGAAACACCATATATTTT. The encoded protein is CASSLDPRTRSGNTIYF.

The gene calls are TRBV7-2 and TRBJ2-1; possible D gene TRBD2, 6 bases. CDR1 is SGHTA, CDR2 FQGNSA, per germline. The CDR3 covers 16 residues. Trimming pared 5 bases from V and 1 base from J, leaving 15 bases between. This CDR3 is CASSRVGRSSYNEQFF. Written as DNA, the CDR3 is TGTGCCAGCAGCAGGGTTGGGAGGAGTTCCTACAATGAGCAGTTCTTC.

This clone was observed a single time. The V gene is TRBV24-1, the J gene TRBJ2-2; no clear D. Trimming removed 11 bases from V and 1 base from J, with 4 bases in between. Germline loops: CDR1 KGHDR, CDR2 SFDVKD. The CDR3 has 11 amino acids. CDR3: CASQNTGELFF. CDR3 sequence (DNA): TGTGCCAGTCAGAACACCGGGGAGCTGTTTTTT.

V is TRBV19 and J is TRBJ2-1; 8 bases line up with TRBD2. Germline-derived CDR1 and CDR2 are LNHDA and SQIVND (reference sequence). Germline trimming cut 3 bases from V and 2 bases from J; bases unmatched to any gene: 3. The length of the CDR3 is 15 residues. This CDR3 reads CASSMVGGAYNEQFF. The CDR3 bases are TGTGCCAGTAGTATGGTCGGGGGGGCCTACAATGAGCAGTTCTTC.

The chain couples TRBV6-1 to TRBJ1-2; D is undetermined. Germline V gives CDR1 MNHNS, CDR2 SASEGT. Trimming took 0 bases from V and 4 from J, leaving 3 bases between them. The CDR3 extends over 12 amino acids. Here the CDR3 DNA reads TGTGCCAGCAGTGAAGCCAGCTATGGCTACACCTTC. It encodes CASSEASYGYTF.

The rearrangement uses TRBV7-9 and TRBJ1-5; TRBD1 agrees at 9 bases. Germline V gene data show CDR1 as SEHNR and CDR2 as FQNEAQ (reference sequence). The junction had 5 bases not matched to a gene; V was cut back by 4 bases and J by 7 bases. CDR3 length: 14 residues. CDR3 in DNA: TGTGCCAGCAGCTCGGACAGGGGTGGCCAGCCCCAGCATTTT. Its protein product is CASSSDRGGQPQHF.

The chain joins TRBV11-3 to TRBJ1-3, with D maybe TRBD1 (5 bases). Trimming removed 4 bases at V and 0 bases at J, with 13 bases between. Germline values: CDR1 SGHNT, CDR2 YENEEA. This CDR3 region has 16 residues. CDR3 nucleotide sequence: TGTGCCAGCAGCTCTGAGGACACCGTCTCTGGAAACACCATATATTTT. Translation gives CASSSEDTVSGNTIYF.

This clone was observed a single time. This chain links TRBV15 with TRBJ1-2; D uncertain. Trimming removed 1 base from V and 8 bases from J, with 5 bases in between. This CDR3 has 11 amino acids. Germline CDR1 LNHNV, CDR2 YYDKDF (reference sequence). The CDR3 nucleotides read TGTGCCACCAGCAGAGGCGGCGGCTACACCTTC. It translates to CATSRGGGYTF.

This chain uses TRBV7-8 with TRBJ1-2, with D perhaps TRBD1 (5 bases). Looked up from germline, CDR1 is SGHVS and CDR2 is FQNEAQ. The CDR3 runs to 15 residues. V was pared by 5 bases and J by 5 bases, with 18 bases between. The CDR3 loop reads CASSPGPGLNYGYTF. The CDR3 DNA reads as TGTGCCAGCAGCCCCGGACCGGGACTGAATTATGGCTACACCTTC.

The chain carries TRBV7-9 and TRBJ1-4; 10 bases are shared with TRBD1. Germline CDR1 and CDR2: SEHNR and FQNEAQ (reference sequence). V gave up 5 bases and J gave up 8 bases; unmatched junction bases: 5. The CDR3 totals 14 residues. Written as DNA, the CDR3 is TGTGCCAGCAGCATGGGACAGGGGTGGGAAAAACTGTTTTTT. Residues: CASSMGQGWEKLFF.

The rearrangement uses TRBV9 and TRBJ2-2; D is uncertain. The CDR3 is 14 residues long. The germline gives CDR1 SGDLS, CDR2 YYNGEE. V was shortened by 2 bases and J by 5 bases, with 10 bases between the two germline ends. The CDR3 DNA sequence: TGTGCCAGCAGCGTGCTGATATTTACCGGGGAGCTGTTTTTT. Translation gives CASSVLIFTGELFF.

This chain's CDR3 is CASSSGWVTNEKLFF. CDR3 coding DNA: TGTGCCAGCAGTTCCGGTTGGGTTACTAATGAAAAACTGTTTTTT. V is TRBV11-3 and J is TRBJ1-4; no clear D. V lost 6 bases to trimming and J lost 2 bases, with 13 bases between them. CDR1 SGHNT and CDR2 YENEEA come from the germline V gene. The CDR3 consists of 15 residues.

The genes are TRBV30 and TRBJ2-7, with 7 nucleotides matching TRBD2. This CDR3 comprises 17 residues. The trim removed 2 bases at V and 0 bases at J, leaving 13 bases unmatched. Germline CDR1 GTSNPN, CDR2 SVGIG (reference sequence). The CDR3, as DNA: TGTGCCTGGAGTTTCAACAAGCTGGGGGGGACCTCCTACGAGCAGTACTTC. Translating gives CAWSFNKLGGTSYEQYF.

This chain uses TRBV24-1 with TRBJ2-3, with D uncertain. Germline CDR1 reads KGHDR; CDR2 reads SFDVKD. V dropped 3 bases and J dropped 3 bases, with 15 bases sitting between them. This CDR3 contains 16 residues. In DNA, the CDR3 is TGTGCCACCAGTGATACGCGAGGTGTTGGTACAGATACGCAGTATTTT. This translates into CATSDTRGVGTDTQYF.

This chain links TRBV6-2 or TRBV6-3 with TRBJ1-2; 7 bases map to TRBD1. The CDR3 length is 14 residues. Germline V CDR1 and CDR2: MNHEY, SVGEGT. V was clipped by 7 bases and J by 3 bases; unmatched bases: 8. CDR3 coding DNA: TGTGCCAGCAACCCGGGACAGCCTTACTATGGCTACACCTTC. Residues: CASNPGQPYYGYTF.

J is TRBJ1-3 and V is TRBV7-6; 7 nucleotides line up with TRBD1. Germline loops: CDR1 SGHVS, CDR2 FNYEAQ. The CDR3 has 18 amino acids. J gave up 1 base and V 5 bases, and 14 bases lay outside the gene matches. The DNA for the CDR3 is TGTGCCAGCAGCACCCACAGGGGCGAGATTACGTCTGGAAACACCATATATTTT. The encoded protein is CASSTHRGEITSGNTIYF.

The chain couples TRBV7-9 to TRBJ2-7; D gene ambiguous. Germline V gene sequence: CDR1 SEHNR, CDR2 FQNEAQ (reference sequence). V lost 5 bases, J lost 4 bases, and 12 bases lay in between. CDR3 size: 13 residues. The CDR3 is CASSRVGNYEQYF. In DNA form, the CDR3 reads TGTGCCAGCAGCCGGGTAGGGAATTACGAGCAGTACTTC.

As for this clone: Sequence at one end of the junction differs from germline and may be a read error. The rearrangement uses TRBV7-8 and TRBJ2-7; no firm D call. Germline CDR1 SGHVS, CDR2 FQNEAQ. This CDR3 comprises 11 residues. DNA for the CDR3: TGTGCCAGCAGCGACCAATATTGGCATGTTTTC. This translates into CASSDQYWHVF.

V gene TRBV7-2 combines with J gene TRBJ2-5, with a weak D call TRBD1 (6 bases). The CDR3 contains 15 residues. Germline CDR1 and CDR2: SGHTA and FQGNSA. Trimming cost V 1 base and J 4 bases, with 13 bases left between them. CDR3 in amino acids: CASSLVTVRGETQYF. The CDR3 nucleotides read TGTGCCAGCAGCTTAGTGACAGTCAGGGGAGAGACCCAGTACTTC.

The chain uses TRBV3-1 (or the pseudogene TRBV3-2) and TRBJ2-1; no clear D. Trimming removed 0 bases from V and 0 bases from J, with 9 bases in between. The V gene's germline CDR1 is LGHDT and CDR2 YNNKEL (reference sequence). The CDR3 runs 16 residues. CDR3 protein: CASSQEGLISYNEQFF. The CDR3 DNA sequence: TGTGCCAGCAGCCAAGAGGGATTGATCTCCTACAATGAGCAGTTCTTC.

The chain has TRBV7-9 and TRBJ2-6; D is unclear. Germline CDR1 SEHNR, CDR2 FQNEAQ (reference sequence). There are 16 residues in the CDR3. V shed 1 base and J shed 0 bases, with 7 bases lying between them. DNA of the CDR3: TGTGCCAGCAGCTTAGGGGGAAGCTCTGGGGCCAACGTCCTGACTTTC. This encodes CASSLGGSSGANVLTF. Combining the CDR3 with reference TRBV7-9 and TRBJ2-6 gives the whole variable domain DTGVSQNPRHKITKRGQNVTFRCDPISEHNRLYWYRQTLGQGPEFLTYFQNEAQLEKSRLLSDRFSAERPKGSFSTLEIQRTEQGDSAMYLCASSLGGSSGANVLTFGAGSRLTVL.

DNA for the CDR3: TGTGCCAGTACCCCCGGCCGAAGGGGCGCTAGCACAGATACGCAGTATTTT. Its translation: CASTPGRRGASTDTQYF. The chain carries TRBV11-3 and TRBJ2-3; D might be TRBD1 (5 bases). The length of the CDR3 is 17 residues. The germline V gene encodes CDR1 SGHNT and CDR2 YENEEA. V dropped 9 bases and J dropped 0 bases, with 22 bases sitting between them.

The V call is TRBV6-5, the J call TRBJ1-5, with D unclear. V lost 2 bases, J lost 8 bases, and 13 bases lay in between. Germline V gene sequence: CDR1 MNHEY, CDR2 SVGAGI. The CDR3 loop spans 14 amino acids. CDR3 in amino acids: CASSYARKTEPQHF. CDR3 DNA sequence: TGTGCCAGCAGTTACGCTCGTAAAACGGAGCCCCAGCATTTT.

About this clone: At one boundary the junction diverges from the germline segment, which might be a read error. V gene TRBV6-6 combines with J gene TRBJ2-1; no definite D call. Germline values: CDR1 MNHNY, CDR2 SVGAGI (reference sequence). The CDR3 loop spans 10 amino acids. CDR3 protein: CASSSDRQVF. The DNA of the CDR3 is TGTGCCAGCAGTTCGGACCGCCAGGTCTTC.

The chain recombines TRBV4-3 with TRBJ2-1; TRBD2 might be the D (6 bases). CDR1 and CDR2 (germline): LGHNA, YSLEER. Trimming stripped 2 bases from V and 12 bases from J, with 14 bases between. The CDR3 consists of 13 residues. The CDR3: CASSQQPGLLQFF. The CDR3 DNA follows: TGCGCCAGCAGCCAACAACCGGGACTTCTGCAGTTCTTC.

This clone was observed once. This chain connects TRBV9 to TRBJ2-3; D possibly corresponds to TRBD1 (5 bases). Germline values: CDR1 SGDLS, CDR2 YYNGEE. The V gene lost 3 bases and the J gene lost 14 bases, with 19 bases spanning the gap. This CDR3 region has 13 residues. In nucleotides, the CDR3 is TGTGCCAGCAGCGAGGCCCCAAGGGGCAGAGCGTATTTT. It codes for CASSEAPRGRAYF.

CDR3 sequence reads: CASSLPGPNTGELFF. As DNA, the CDR3 is TGTGCCAGCTCACTACCGGGCCCGAACACCGGGGAGCTGTTTTTT. V usage is TRBV18 and J usage is TRBJ2-2; D is undetermined. The V gene lost 4 bases and the J gene lost 0 bases, with 9 bases spanning the gap. The CDR3 runs to 15 residues. Germline values: CDR1 KGHSH, CDR2 LQKENI.

V usage is TRBV6-2 or TRBV6-3 and J usage is TRBJ1-2; 9 bases agree with TRBD1. Trimming at V came to 3 bases and at J to 4 bases, leaving 6 bases not matched to a gene. Germline V gene lookup returns CDR1 MNHEY and CDR2 SVGEGT. The CDR3 is 15 amino acids. The CDR3 DNA is TGTGCCAGCAGTTATATGGGGACAGGGACCTATGGCTACACCTTC. It yields the protein CASSYMGTGTYGYTF.

In this sample, this clone turned up once. V usage is TRBV2 and J usage is TRBJ1-2; D remains ambiguous. The CDR3 is 12 amino acids. The germline CDR1 and CDR2 sequences are SNHLY and FYNNEI. The ends were cut back, 8 bases at V and 4 bases at J, with 11 bases in the middle. The CDR3 DNA follows: TGTGCCAGCGCCAAGGGTTCCTATGGCTACACCTTC. This encodes CASAKGSYGYTF.